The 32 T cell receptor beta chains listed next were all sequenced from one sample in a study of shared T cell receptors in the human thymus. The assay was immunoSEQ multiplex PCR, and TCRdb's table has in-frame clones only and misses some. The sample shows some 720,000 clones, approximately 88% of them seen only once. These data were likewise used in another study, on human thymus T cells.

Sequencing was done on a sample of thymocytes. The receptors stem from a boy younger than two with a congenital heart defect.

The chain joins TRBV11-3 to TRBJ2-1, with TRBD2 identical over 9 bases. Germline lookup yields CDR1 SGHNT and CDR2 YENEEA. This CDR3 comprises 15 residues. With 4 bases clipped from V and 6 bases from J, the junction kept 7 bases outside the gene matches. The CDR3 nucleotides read TGTGCCAGCAGCTCCCAGGCGGGAGGGTGCAATGAGCAGTTCTTC. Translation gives CASSSQAGGCNEQFF.

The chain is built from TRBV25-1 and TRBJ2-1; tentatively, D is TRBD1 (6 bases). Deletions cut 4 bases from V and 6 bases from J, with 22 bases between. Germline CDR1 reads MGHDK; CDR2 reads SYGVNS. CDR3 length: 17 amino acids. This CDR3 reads CASSAFRSGAWGNEQFF. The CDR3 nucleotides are TGTGCCAGCAGTGCCTTCCGGTCAGGGGCCTGGGGCAATGAGCAGTTCTTC. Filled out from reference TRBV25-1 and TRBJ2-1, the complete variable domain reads EADIYQTPRYLVIGTGKKITLECSQTMGHDKMYWYQQDPGMELHLIHYSYGVNSTEKGDLSSESTVSRIRTEHFPLTLESARPSHTSQYLCASSAFRSGAWGNEQFFGPGTRLTVL.

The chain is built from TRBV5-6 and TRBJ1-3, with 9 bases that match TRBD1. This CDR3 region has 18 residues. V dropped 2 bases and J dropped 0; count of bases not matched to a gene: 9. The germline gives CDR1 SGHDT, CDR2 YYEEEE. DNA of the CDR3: TGTGCCAGCAGCTTTCCGGGACAGGGAGCCGGCTCTGGAAACACCATATATTTT. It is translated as CASSFPGQGAGSGNTIYF.

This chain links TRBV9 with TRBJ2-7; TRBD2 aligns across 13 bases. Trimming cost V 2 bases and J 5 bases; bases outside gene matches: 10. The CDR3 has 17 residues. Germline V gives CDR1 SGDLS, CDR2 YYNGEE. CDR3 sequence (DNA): TGTGCCAGCAGCGTGACTAGCGGGAGGTCCCCAGAAGACGAGCAGTACTTC. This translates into CASSVTSGRSPEDEQYF.

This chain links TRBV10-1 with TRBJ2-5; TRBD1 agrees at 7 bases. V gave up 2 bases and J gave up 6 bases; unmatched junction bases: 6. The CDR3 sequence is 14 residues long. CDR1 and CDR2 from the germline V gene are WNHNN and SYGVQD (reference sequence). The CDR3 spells CASSEKGQQKTQYF. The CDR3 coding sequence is TGCGCCAGCAGTGAGAAGGGACAGCAAAAGACCCAGTACTTC.

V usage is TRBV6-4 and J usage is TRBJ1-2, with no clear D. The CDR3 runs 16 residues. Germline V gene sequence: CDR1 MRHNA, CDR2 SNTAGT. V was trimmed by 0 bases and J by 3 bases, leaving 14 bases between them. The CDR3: CASSDSWTPRHYGYTF. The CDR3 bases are TGTGCCAGCAGTGACTCGTGGACTCCGAGGCACTATGGCTACACCTTC.

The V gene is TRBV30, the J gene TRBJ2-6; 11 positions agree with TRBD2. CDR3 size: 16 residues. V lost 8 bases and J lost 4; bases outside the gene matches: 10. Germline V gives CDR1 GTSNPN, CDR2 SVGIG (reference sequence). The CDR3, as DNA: TGTGCCGGACTTAGCGGGAGGGCCGACGGGGCCAACGTCCTGACTTTC. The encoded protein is CAGLSGRADGANVLTF.

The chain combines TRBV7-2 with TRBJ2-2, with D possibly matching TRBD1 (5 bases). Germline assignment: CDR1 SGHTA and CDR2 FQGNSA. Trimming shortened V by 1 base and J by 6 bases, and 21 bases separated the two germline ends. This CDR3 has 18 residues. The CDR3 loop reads CASSLEFWGPSDAGELFF. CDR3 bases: TGTGCCAGCAGCTTAGAGTTTTGGGGCCCTAGTGATGCCGGGGAGCTGTTTTTT. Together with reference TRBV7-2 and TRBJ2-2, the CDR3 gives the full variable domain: GAGVSQSPSNKVTEKGKDVELRCDPISGHTALYWYRQSLGQGLEFLIYFQGNSAPDKSGLPSDRFSAERTGGSVSTLTIQRTQQEDSAVYLCASSLEFWGPSDAGELFFGEGSRLTVL.

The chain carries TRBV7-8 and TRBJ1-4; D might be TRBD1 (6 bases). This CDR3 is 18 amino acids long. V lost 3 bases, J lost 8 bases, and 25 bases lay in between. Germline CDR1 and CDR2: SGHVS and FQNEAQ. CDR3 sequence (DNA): TGTGCCAGCAGCTTCCGGGACACTTGGGGCGTCGAAGTAGAAAAACTGTTTTTT. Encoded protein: CASSFRDTWGVEVEKLFF.

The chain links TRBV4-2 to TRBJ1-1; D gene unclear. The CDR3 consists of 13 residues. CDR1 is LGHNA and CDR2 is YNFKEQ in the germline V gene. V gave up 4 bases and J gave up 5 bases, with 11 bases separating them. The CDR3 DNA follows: TGTGCCAGCAGCCTCGGGTGCCGGACTGAAGCTTTCTTT. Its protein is CASSLGCRTEAFF.

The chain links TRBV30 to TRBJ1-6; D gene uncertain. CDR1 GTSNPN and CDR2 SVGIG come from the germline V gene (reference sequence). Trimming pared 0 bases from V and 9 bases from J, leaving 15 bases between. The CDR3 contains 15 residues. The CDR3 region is CAWSVGQPRGSPLHF. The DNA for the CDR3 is TGTGCCTGGAGTGTAGGGCAGCCTCGGGGTTCACCCCTCCACTTT.

CDR3 nucleotide sequence: TGTGCCAGCAGCCAAGGGGTCCGACAAGACTACGAGCAGTACTTC. Translation gives CASSQGVRQDYEQYF. The V and J genes are TRBV4-2 and TRBJ2-7; no clear D. This CDR3 is 15 amino acids long. V was pared by 1 base and J by 3 bases, with 13 bases between. The germline CDR1 and CDR2 sequences are LGHNA and YNFKEQ.

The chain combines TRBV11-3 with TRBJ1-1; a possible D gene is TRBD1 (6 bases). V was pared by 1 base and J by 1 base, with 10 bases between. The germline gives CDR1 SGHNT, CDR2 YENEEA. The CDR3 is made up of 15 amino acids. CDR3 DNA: TGTGCCAGCAGCTTAGGGGGGCGGCAGAACACTGAAGCTTTCTTT. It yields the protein CASSLGGRQNTEAFF.

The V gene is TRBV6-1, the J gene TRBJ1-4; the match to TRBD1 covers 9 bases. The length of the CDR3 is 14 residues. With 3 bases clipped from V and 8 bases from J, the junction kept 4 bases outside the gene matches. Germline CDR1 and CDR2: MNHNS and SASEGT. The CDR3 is CASSETGGEEKLFF. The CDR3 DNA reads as TGTGCCAGCAGTGAGACAGGGGGGGAAGAAAAACTGTTTTTT.

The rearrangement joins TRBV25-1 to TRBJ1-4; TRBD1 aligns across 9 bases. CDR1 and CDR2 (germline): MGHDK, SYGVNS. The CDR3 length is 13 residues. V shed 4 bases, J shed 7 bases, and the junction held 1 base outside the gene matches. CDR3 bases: TGTGCCAGCAGTGGGGACAGGGCTGAAAAACTGTTTTTT. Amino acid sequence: CASSGDRAEKLFF.

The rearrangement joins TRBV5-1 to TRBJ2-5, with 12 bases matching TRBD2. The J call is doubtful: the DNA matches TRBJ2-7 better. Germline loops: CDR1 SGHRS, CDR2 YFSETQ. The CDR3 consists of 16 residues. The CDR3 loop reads CASSCTGTSGPYEQYF. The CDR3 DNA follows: TGCGCCAGCAGCTGCACCGGGACTAGCGGGCCCTACGAGCAGTACTTC.

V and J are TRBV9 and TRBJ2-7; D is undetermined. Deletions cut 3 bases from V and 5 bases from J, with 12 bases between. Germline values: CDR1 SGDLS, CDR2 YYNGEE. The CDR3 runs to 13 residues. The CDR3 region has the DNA TGTGCCAGCAGCGCGAGCCCTCGGGACGAGCAGTACTTC. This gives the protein CASSASPRDEQYF. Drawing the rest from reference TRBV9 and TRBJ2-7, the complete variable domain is DSGVTQTPKHLITATGQRVTLRCSPRSGDLSVYWYQQSLDQGLQFLIQYYNGEERAKGNILERFSAQQFPDLHSELNLSSLELGDSALYFCASSASPRDEQYFGPGTRLTVT.

Here the CDR3 DNA reads TGTGCCAGCAGTTTTTCTGGCGGCAGCTCCTACAATGAGCAGTTCTTC. This encodes CASSFSGGSSYNEQFF. The genes are TRBV28 and TRBJ2-1; no clear D gene. V was clipped by 3 bases and J by 0 bases, with 12 bases between them. The germline CDR1 and CDR2 sequences are MDHEN and SYDVKM. This CDR3 spans 16 amino acids.

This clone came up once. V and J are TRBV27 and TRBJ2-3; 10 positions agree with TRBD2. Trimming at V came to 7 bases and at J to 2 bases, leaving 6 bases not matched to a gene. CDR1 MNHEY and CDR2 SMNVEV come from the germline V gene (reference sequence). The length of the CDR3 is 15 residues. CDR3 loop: CASTPGTSDTDTQYF. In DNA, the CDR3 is TGTGCCAGCACCCCCGGGACTAGCGACACAGATACGCAGTATTTT.

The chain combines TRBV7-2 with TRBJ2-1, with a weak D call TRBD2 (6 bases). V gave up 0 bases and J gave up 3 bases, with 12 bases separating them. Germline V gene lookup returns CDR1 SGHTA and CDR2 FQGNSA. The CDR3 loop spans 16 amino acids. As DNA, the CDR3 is TGTGCCAGCAGCTTAGCGACGGGAGCCCTCTACAATGAGCAGTTCTTC. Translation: CASSLATGALYNEQFF.

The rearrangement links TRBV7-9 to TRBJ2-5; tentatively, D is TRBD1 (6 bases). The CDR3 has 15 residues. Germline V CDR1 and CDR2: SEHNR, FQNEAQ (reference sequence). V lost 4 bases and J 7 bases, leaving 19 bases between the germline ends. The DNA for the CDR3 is TGTGCCAGCAGCTCCCGGGACACCCTTGGGGCGACCCAGTACTTC. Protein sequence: CASSSRDTLGATQYF. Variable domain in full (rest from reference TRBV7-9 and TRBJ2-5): DTGVSQNPRHKITKRGQNVTFRCDPISEHNRLYWYRQTLGQGPEFLTYFQNEAQLEKSRLLSDRFSAERPKGSFSTLEIQRTEQGDSAMYLCASSSRDTLGATQYFGPGTRLLVL.

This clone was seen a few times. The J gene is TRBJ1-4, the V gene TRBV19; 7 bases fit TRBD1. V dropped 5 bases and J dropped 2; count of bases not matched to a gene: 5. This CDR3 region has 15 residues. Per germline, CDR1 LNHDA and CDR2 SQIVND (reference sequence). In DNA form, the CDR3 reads TGTGCCAGTAGTCAAGACAGGGTGACTAATGAAAAACTGTTTTTT. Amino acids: CASSQDRVTNEKLFF.

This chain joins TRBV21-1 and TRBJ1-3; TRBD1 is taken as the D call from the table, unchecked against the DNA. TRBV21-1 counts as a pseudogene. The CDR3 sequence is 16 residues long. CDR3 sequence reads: CASSKTSPGRVGGPYF. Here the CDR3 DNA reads TGTGCCAGCAGCAAAACCTCCCCGGGCCGAGTAGGGGGCCCATATTTT.

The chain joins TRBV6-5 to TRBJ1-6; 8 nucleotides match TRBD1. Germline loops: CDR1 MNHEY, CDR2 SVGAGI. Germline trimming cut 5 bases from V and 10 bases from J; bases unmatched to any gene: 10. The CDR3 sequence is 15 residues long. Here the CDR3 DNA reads TGTGCCAGCAGTCGTAAGAGGACAGGGAACTCACCCCTCCACTTT. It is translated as CASSRKRTGNSPLHF.

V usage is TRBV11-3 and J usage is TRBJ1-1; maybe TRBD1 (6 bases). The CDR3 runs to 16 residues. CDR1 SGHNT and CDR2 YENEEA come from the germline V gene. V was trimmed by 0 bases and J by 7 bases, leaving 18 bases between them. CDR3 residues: CASSLEGAGAPGEAFF. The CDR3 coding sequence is TGTGCCAGCAGCTTAGAGGGGGCAGGGGCCCCGGGTGAAGCTTTCTTT.

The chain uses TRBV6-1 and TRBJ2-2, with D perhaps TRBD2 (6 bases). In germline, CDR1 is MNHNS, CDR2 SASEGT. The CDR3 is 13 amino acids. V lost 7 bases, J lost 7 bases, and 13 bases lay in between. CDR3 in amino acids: CASNPVGGGELFF. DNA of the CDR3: TGTGCCAGCAATCCCGTCGGGGGCGGGGAGCTGTTTTTT.

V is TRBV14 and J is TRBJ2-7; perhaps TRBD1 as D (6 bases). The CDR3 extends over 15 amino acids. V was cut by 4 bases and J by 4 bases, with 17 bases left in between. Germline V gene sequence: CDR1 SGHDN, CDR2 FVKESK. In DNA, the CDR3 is TGTGCCAGCAGCCTCTTGCCTGGGGGCGGTTACGAGCAGTACTTC. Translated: CASSLLPGGGYEQYF.

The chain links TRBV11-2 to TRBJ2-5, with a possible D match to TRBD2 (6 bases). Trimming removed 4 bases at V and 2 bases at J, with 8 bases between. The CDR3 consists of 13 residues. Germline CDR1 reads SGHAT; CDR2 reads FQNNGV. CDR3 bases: TGTGCCAGCAGCTCGGGACTTCAAGAGACCCAGTACTTC. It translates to CASSSGLQETQYF.

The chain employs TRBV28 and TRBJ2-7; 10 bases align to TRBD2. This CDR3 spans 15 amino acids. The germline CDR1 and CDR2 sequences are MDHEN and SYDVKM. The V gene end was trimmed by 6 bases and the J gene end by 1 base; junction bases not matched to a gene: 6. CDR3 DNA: TGTGCCAGCAGACCATCTAGCGGGAGATCCTACGAGCAGTACTTC. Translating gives CASRPSSGRSYEQYF.

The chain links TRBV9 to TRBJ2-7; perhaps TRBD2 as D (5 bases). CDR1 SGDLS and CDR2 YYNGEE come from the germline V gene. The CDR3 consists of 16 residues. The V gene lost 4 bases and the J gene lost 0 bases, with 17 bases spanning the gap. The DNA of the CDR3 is TGTGCCAGCAGCCCCGGGCCTGAGGGATCCTCCTACGAGCAGTACTTC. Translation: CASSPGPEGSSYEQYF.

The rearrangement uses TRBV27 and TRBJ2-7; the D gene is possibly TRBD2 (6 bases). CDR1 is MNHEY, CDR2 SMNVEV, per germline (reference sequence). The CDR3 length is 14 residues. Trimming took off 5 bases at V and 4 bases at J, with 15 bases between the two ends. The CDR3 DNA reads TGTGCCAGCAGTATTGGTCGGGAGAATTACGAGCAGTACTTC. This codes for CASSIGRENYEQYF.

In DNA, the CDR3 is TGTGCCAGTAGTATCACTGGGGTAGGGGGCACTGAAGCTTTCTTT. Translating gives CASSITGVGGTEAFF. The rearrangement joins TRBV19 to TRBJ1-1, with D possibly TRBD1 on 6 matching bases. Trimming removed 3 bases at V and 4 bases at J, with 15 bases between. There are 15 residues in the CDR3. The V gene's germline CDR1 is LNHDA and CDR2 SQIVND (reference sequence).